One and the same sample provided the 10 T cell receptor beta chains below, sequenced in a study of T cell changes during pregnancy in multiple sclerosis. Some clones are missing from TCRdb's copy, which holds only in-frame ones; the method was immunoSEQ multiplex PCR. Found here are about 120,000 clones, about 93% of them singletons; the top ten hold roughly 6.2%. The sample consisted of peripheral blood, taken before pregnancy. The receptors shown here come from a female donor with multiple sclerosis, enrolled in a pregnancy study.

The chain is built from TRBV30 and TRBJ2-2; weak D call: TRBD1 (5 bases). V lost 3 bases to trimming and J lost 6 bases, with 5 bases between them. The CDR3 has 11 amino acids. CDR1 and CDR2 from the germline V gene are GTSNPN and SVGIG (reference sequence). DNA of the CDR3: TGTGCCTGGAGAGGGGCCGGGGAGCTGTTTTTT. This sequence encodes CAWRGAGELFF.

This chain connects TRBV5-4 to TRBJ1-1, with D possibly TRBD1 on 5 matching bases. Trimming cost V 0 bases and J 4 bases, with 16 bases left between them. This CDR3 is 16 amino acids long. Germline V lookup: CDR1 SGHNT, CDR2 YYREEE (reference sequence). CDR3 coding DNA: TGTGCCAGCAGCTTGGACCCGACAGTTCAAGGCACTGAAGCTTTCTTT. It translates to CASSLDPTVQGTEAFF. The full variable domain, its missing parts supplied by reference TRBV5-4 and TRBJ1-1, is ETGVTQSPTHLIKTRGQQVTLRCSSQSGHNTVSWYQQALGQGPQFIFQYYREEENGRGNFPPRFSGLQFPNYSSELNVNALELDDSALYLCASSLDPTVQGTEAFFGQGTRLTVV.

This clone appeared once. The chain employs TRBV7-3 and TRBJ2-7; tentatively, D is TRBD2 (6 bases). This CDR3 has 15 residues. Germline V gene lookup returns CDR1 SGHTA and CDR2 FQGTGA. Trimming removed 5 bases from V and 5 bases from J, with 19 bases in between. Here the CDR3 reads CASSEAPGERDEQYF. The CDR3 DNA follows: TGTGCCAGCAGCGAGGCCCCGGGAGAACGCGACGAGCAGTACTTC.

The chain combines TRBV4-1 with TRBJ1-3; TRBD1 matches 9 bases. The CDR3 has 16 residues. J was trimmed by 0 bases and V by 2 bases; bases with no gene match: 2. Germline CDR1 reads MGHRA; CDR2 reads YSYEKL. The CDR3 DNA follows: TGCGCCAGCAGCCAATCACAGGGGGCCTCTGGAAACACCATATATTTT. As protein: CASSQSQGASGNTIYF.

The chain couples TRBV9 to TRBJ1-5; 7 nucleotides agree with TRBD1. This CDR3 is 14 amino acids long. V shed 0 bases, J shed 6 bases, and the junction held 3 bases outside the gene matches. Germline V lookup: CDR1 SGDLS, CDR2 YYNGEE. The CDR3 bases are TGTGCCAGCAGCGTAGCAGGGGGAGGTCAGCCCCAGCATTTT. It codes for CASSVAGGGQPQHF.

The CDR3 is CASLPTSSSKETQYF. In DNA form, the CDR3 reads TGTGCCAGCCTTCCAACTAGTTCTTCGAAAGAGACCCAGTACTTC. The chain carries TRBV11-2 and TRBJ2-5; maybe TRBD2 (5 bases). The germline CDR1 and CDR2 sequences are SGHAT and FQNNGV. CDR3 size: 15 residues. V was pared by 8 bases and J by 3 bases, with 19 bases between.

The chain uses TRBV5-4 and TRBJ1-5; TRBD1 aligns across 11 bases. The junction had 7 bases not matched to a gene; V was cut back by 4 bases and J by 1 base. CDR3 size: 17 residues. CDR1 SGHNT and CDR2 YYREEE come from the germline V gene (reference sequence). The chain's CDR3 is CASSHRTGGKSNQPQHF. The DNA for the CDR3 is TGTGCCAGCAGCCATAGGACAGGGGGCAAGAGCAATCAGCCCCAGCATTTT.

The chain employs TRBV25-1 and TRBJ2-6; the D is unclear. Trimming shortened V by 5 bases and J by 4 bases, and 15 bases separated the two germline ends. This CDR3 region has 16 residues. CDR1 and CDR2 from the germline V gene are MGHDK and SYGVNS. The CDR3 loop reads CASSPLTVFGANVLTF. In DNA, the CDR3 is TGTGCCAGCAGTCCACTTACGGTTTTCGGGGCCAACGTCCTGACTTTC.

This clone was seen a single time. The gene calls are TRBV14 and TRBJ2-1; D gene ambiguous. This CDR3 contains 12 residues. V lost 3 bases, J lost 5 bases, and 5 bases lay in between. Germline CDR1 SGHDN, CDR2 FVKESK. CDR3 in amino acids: CASSQTHNEQFF. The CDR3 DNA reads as TGTGCCAGCAGCCAGACTCACAATGAGCAGTTCTTC.

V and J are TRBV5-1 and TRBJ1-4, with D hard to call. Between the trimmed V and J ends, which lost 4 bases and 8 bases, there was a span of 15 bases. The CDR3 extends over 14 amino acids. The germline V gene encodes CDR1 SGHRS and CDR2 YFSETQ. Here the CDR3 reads CASSPGSEAEKLFF. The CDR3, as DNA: TGCGCCAGCAGCCCCGGGTCCGAGGCCGAAAAACTGTTTTTT.